The 6 T cell receptor beta chains below were found in one sample sequenced in a study of blood T cells in healthy people across ages. The second PCR ran about 6 to 11 cycles with a sample-barcoded 5' primer and J-beta primers. TCRdb passed the 5' RACE reads through MiXCR, listing each CDR3 protein once. Here the sample spans 650,000 or so distinct CDR3 sequences, 40% to 65% being singletons. Material for sequencing was blood. The receptors derive from a woman older than 75 in good health.

The chain recombines TRBV11-2 with TRBJ2-3; no definite D call. Germline V CDR1 and CDR2: SGHAT, FQNNGV. The CDR3 spans 16 residues. V gave up 0 bases and J gave up 8 bases, with 18 bases separating them. The CDR3 DNA sequence: TGTGCCAGCAGCTTAGATGCGGCAGCCCCCCCGGGTACGCAGTATTTT. Amino acids: CASSLDAAAPPGTQYF. Complete variable domain (other parts from reference TRBV11-2 and TRBJ2-3): EAGVAQSPRYKIIEKRQSVAFWCNPISGHATLYWYQQILGQGPKLLIQFQNNGVVDDSQLPKDRFSAERLKGVDSTLKIQPAKLEDSAVYLCASSLDAAAPPGTQYFGPGTRLTVL.

The chain couples TRBV29-1 to TRBJ2-3, with 10 bases fitting TRBD2. V lost 4 bases, J lost 6 bases, and 7 bases stayed unmatched. Germline CDR1 SQVTM, CDR2 ANQGSEA. The CDR3 has 14 amino acids. CDR3 region: CSVAASGGTDTQYF. CDR3 bases: TGCAGCGTTGCGGCTAGCGGGGGAACGGATACGCAGTATTTT.

The chain uses TRBV29-1 and TRBJ1-2, with D unresolved. Germline CDR1 SQVTM, CDR2 ANQGSEA. This CDR3 contains 13 residues. V lost 4 bases and J lost 3, with 12 bases in between. CDR3 in amino acids: CSVVSGYDYGYTF. The CDR3 DNA is TGCAGCGTTGTTTCGGGGTACGACTATGGCTACACCTTC.

The chain is built from TRBV18 and TRBJ1-5; D might be TRBD1 (5 bases). The V end lost 6 bases, the J end lost 3 bases, and 9 bases lay between the germline ends. The CDR3 consists of 13 residues. The germline CDR1 and CDR2 sequences are KGHSH and LQKENI. CDR3 amino acids: CASSPTDNQPQHF. The CDR3 DNA is TGTGCCAGCTCTCCGACAGACAATCAGCCCCAGCATTTT.

The chain couples TRBV6-5 to TRBJ2-1; tentatively, D is TRBD2 (5 bases). The DNA end is more similar to TRBJ2-7, so the J call may be wrong. The germline V gene has CDR1 MNHEY and CDR2 SVGAGI. This CDR3 region has 13 residues. As DNA, the CDR3 is TGTGCCACCAGACTAATTTCCTACAATGAGCAGTACTTC. Protein product: CATRLISYNEQYF.

In its sample, this clonotype was seen many times. The chain links TRBV20-1 to TRBJ2-7; 7 nucleotides agree with TRBD2. The CDR3 runs to 14 residues. V trimming: 5 bases; J trimming: 5 bases; junction bases outside the gene matches: 12. Germline assignment: CDR1 DFQATT and CDR2 SNEGSKA (reference sequence). The chain's CDR3 is CSAGPRTSSNEQYF. CDR3 DNA sequence: TGCAGTGCTGGACCTAGGACTAGTTCCAACGAGCAGTACTTC.